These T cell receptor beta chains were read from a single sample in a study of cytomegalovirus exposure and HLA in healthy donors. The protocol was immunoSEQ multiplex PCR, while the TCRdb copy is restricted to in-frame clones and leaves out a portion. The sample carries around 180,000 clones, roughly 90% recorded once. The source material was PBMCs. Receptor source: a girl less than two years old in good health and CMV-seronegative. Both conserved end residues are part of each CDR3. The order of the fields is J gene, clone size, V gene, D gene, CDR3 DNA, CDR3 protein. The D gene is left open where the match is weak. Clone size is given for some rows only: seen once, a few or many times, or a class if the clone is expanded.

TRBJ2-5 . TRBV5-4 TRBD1 TGTGCCAGCAGCTTCCGGGTCGGGACAGGGCGAGAGACCCAGTACTTC CASSFRVGTGRETQYF
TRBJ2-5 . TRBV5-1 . TGCGCCAGCAGCTTGGAGAGGGGGAGAGAGACCCAGTACTTC CASSLERGRETQYF
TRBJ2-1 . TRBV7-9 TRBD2 TGTGCCAGCAGCTTAAGCGGGGGGGCCTACAATGAGCAGTTCTTC CASSLSGGAYNEQFF
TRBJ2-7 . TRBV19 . TGTGCCACCCAGTGGGGCAGGGCAGGCGAGCAGTACTTC CATQWGRAGEQYF
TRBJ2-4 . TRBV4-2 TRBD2 TGTGCCAGCAGCCAAGATTTTTTAGCGGGAGAGAACATTCAGTACTTC CASSQDFLAGENIQYF
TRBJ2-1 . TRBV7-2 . TGTGCCAGCAGCCCGACCCCACAGGGTTCAGCCTACAATGAGCAGTTCTTC CASSPTPQGSAYNEQFF
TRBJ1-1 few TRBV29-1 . TGCAGCGTTGAAGGGCCAGGATGGCTAAACACTGAAGCTTTCTTT CSVEGPGWLNTEAFF
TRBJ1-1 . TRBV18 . TGTGCCAGCTCTACGGACAGCAACACTGAAGCTTTCTTT CASSTDSNTEAFF
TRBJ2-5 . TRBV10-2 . TGCGCCAGCGGGGAGGTCAGGAATGCGGAGACCCAGTACTTC CASGEVRNAETQYF
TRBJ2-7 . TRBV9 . TGTGCCAGCAGCGTAGATGCGGGCAGCGACTACGAGCAGTACTTC CASSVDAGSDYEQYF
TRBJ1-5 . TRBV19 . TGTGCCAGTAGTATTCCCGGGGGGCTTCAGCCCCAGCATTTT CASSIPGGLQPQHF
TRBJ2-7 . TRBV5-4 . TGTGCCAGCAGCTTGGGGGGGCGCGCTTACGAGCAGTACTTC CASSLGGRAYEQYF
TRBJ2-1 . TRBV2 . TGTGCCAGCAGTGAGGGCAGCGGAAGCTCCTACAATGAGCAGTTCTTC CASSEGSGSSYNEQFF
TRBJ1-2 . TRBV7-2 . TGTGCCAGCAGCTTAGGTCTCACCCCGGGAGATGGCTACACCTTC CASSLGLTPGDGYTF
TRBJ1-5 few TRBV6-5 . TGTGCCAGCAGTACCCTCCCGGGGATCAATCAGCCCCAGCATTTT CASSTLPGINQPQHF
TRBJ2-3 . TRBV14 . TGTGCCAGCAGCCCAGGAAATACGCAGTATTTT CASSPGNTQYF
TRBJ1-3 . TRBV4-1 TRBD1 TGCGCCAGCAGCCAAGTAGAGGGACAGGTAAACACCATATATTTT CASSQVEGQVNTIYF
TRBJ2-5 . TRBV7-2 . TGTGCCAGCAGCCCTCGACAGACCCAAGAGACCCAGTACTTC CASSPRQTQETQYF
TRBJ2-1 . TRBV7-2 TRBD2 TGTGCCAGCAGCTTAGCGGGAGGGGACTACAATGAGCAGTTCTTC CASSLAGGDYNEQFF
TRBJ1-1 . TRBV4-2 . TGTGCCAGCAGCCAAGAGAGGAATACTGAAGCTTTCTTT CASSQERNTEAFF
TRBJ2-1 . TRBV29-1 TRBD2 TGCAGCGGGGGGCCGACTAGCGGGGGCTACAATGAGCAGTTCTTC CSGGPTSGGYNEQFF
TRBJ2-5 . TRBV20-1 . TGCAGTCCCCTGCAAGAGACCCAGTACTTC CSPLQETQYF
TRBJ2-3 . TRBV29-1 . TGCAGCGTAGCGGCCCCAGATACGCAGTATTTT CSVAAPDTQYF
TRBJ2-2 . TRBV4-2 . TGTGCCAGCAGCCCCCGCGTGGCGGGGGGGGAGCTGTTTTTT CASSPRVAGGELFF
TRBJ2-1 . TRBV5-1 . TGCGCCAGCAGTCTAGGCAATGAGCAGTTCTTC CASSLGNEQFF
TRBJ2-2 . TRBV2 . TGTGCCAGCAGTATTCCACTAGCCGACCCCACGATGAACACCGGGGAGCTGTTTTTT CASSIPLADPTMNTGELFF
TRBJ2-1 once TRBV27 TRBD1 TGTGCCAGCAGTTCCCGGGACAGGGGGAGCAATGAGCAGTTCTTC CASSSRDRGSNEQFF
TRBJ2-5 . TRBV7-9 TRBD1 TGTGCCAGCAGCCTAGACCTGGGACAGGGGAAGACCCAGTACTTC CASSLDLGQGKTQYF
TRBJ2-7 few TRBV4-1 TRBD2 TGCGCCAGCAGCCAATTACTAGCGGGGCGCTACGAGCAGTACTTC CASSQLLAGRYEQYF
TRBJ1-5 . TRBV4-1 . TGCGCCAGCAGCCAAAGAGTTTATAGCAATCAGCCCCAGCATTTT CASSQRVYSNQPQHF
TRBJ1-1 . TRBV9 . TGTGCCAGCAGCGTAGTCGGCGGGAACACTGAAGCTTTCTTT CASSVVGGNTEAFF
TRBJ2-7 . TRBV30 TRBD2 TGTGCCTGGAGTAGCGGGAGGGCCTACGAGCAGTACTTC CAWSSGRAYEQYF
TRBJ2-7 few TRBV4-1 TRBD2 TGCGCCAGCAGCCAAGATCTAGCGGGGGGCTACGAGCAGTACTTC CASSQDLAGGYEQYF